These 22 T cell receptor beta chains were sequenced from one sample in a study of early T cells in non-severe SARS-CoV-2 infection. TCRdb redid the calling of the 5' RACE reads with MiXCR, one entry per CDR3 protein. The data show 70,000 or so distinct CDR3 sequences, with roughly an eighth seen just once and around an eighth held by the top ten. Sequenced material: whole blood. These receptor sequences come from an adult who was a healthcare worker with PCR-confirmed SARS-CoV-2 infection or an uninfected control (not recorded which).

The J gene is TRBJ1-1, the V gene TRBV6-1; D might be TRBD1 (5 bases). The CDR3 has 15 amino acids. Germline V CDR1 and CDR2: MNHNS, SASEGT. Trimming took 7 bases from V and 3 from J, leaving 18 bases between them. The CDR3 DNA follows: TGTGCCAGCACCGAAGTGCAGGGTGTGGACACTGAAGCTTTCTTT. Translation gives CASTEVQGVDTEAFF.

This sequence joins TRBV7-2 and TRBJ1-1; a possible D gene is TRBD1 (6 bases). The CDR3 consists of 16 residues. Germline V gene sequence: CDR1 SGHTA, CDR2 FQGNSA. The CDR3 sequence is CAQLSGAPLPNTEAFF. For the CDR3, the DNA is TGTGCACAACTCTCGGGGGCCCCTCTGCCGAACACTGAAGCTTTCTTT.

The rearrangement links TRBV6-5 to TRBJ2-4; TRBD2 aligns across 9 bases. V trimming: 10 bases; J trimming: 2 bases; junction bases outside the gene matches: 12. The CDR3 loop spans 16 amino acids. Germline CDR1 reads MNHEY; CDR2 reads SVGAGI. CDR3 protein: CATQERTSASKNIQYF. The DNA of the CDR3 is TGTGCCACCCAGGAGAGGACTAGCGCGTCCAAAAACATTCAGTACTTC.

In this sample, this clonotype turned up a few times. The CDR3 protein is CSARGTGLETEAFF. CDR3 DNA: TGCAGTGCTAGAGGGACAGGGCTTGAGACTGAAGCTTTCTTT. The gene calls are TRBV20-1 and TRBJ1-1; 8 bases are shared with TRBD1. The CDR3 is made up of 14 amino acids. J was trimmed by 5 bases and V by 1 base; bases with no gene match: 6. CDR1 and CDR2 (germline): DFQATT, SNEGSKA (reference sequence).

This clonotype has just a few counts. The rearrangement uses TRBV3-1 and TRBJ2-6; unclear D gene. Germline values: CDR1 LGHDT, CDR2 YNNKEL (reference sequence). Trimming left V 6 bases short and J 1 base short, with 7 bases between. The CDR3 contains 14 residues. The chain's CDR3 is CASRHLSGANVLTF. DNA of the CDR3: TGTGCCAGCAGACATCTATCTGGGGCCAACGTCCTGACTTTC.

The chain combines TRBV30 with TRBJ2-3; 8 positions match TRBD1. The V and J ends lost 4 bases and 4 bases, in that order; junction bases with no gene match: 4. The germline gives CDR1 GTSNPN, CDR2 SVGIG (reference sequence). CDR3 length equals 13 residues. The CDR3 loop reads CAWTGGFPDTQYF. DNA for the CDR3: TGTGCCTGGACAGGGGGCTTTCCAGATACGCAGTATTTT.

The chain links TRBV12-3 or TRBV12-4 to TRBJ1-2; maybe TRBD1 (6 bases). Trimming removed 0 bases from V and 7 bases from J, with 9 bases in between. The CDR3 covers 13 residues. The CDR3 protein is CASSLARGGGYTF. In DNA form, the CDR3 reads TGTGCCAGCAGTTTAGCCAGGGGTGGTGGCTACACCTTC.

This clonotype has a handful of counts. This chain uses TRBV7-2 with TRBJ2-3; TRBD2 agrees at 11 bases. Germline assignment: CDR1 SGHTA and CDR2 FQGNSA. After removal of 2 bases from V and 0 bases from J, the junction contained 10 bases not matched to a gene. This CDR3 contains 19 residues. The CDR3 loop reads CASSLRGTSGGPSTDTQYF. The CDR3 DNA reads TGTGCCAGCAGCTTACGAGGAACTAGCGGGGGTCCCAGCACAGATACGCAGTATTTT.

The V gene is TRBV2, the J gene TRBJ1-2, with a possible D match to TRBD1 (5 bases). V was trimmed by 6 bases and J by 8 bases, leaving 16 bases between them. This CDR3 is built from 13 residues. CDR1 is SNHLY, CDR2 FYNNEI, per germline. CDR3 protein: CASRPPTQGGYTF. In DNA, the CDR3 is TGTGCCAGCAGGCCTCCCACTCAGGGCGGCTACACCTTC.

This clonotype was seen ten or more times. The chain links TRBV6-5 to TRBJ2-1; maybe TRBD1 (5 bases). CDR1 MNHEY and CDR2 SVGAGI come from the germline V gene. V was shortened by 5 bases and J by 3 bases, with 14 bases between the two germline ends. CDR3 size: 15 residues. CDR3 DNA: TGTGCCAGCAGTCCTCAGGGATGGGGCTACAATGAGCAGTTCTTC. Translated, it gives CASSPQGWGYNEQFF.

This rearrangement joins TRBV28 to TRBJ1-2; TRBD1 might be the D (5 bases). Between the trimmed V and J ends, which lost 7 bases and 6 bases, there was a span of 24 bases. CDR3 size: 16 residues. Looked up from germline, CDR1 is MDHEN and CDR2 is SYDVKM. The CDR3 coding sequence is TGTGCCAGCATTCCCTCTCGGGACCGACTCTCTCATGGCTACACCTTC. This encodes CASIPSRDRLSHGYTF.

DNA for the CDR3: TGTGCCAGCAGCACCTACAGGAACTCTGGAAACACCATATATTTT. This encodes CASSTYRNSGNTIYF. The V and J genes are TRBV7-9 and TRBJ1-3; TRBD1 might be the D (5 bases). The germline V gene encodes CDR1 SEHNR and CDR2 FQNEAQ (reference sequence). The CDR3 spans 15 residues. V was trimmed by 5 bases and J by 0 bases, leaving 11 bases between them.

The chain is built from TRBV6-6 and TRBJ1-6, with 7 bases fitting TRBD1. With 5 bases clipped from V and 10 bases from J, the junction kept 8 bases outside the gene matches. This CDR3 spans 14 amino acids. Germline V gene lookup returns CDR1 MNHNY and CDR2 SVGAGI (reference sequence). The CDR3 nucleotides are TGTGCCAGCAGTCCTAGACAGGGTAACTCACCCCTCCACTTT. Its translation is CASSPRQGNSPLHF.

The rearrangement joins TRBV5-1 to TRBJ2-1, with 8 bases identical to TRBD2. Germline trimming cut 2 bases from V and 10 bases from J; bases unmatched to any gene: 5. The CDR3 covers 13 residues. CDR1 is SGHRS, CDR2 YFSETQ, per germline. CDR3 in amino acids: CASSLTSGLEQFF. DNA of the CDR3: TGCGCCAGCAGCTTAACTAGCGGTCTCGAGCAGTTCTTC.

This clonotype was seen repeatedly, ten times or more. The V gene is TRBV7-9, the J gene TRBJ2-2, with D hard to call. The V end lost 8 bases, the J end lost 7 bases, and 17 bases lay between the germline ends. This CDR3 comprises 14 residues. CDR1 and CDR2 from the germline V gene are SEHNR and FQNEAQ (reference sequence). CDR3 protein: CASSLFGVGGELFF. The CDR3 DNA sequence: TGTGCCAGCTCCCTATTTGGAGTTGGCGGGGAGCTGTTTTTT.

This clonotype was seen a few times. Written as DNA, the CDR3 is TGCGCCAGCCGACTCTCGACAGGGGGTGACTTGTATGGCTACACCTTC. Protein product: CASRLSTGGDLYGYTF. V is TRBV5-1 and J is TRBJ1-2, with 9 bases matching TRBD1. The J segment lost 5 bases and the V segment lost 7 bases, leaving 15 bases of the junction unmatched. CDR3 length equals 16 residues. From germline, CDR1 is SGHRS and CDR2 YFSETQ. Filled out from reference TRBV5-1 and TRBJ1-2, the complete variable domain reads KAGVTQTPRYLIKTRGQQVTLSCSPISGHRSVSWYQQTPGQGLQFLFEYFSETQRNKGNFPGRFSGRQFSNSRSEMNVSTLELGDSALYLCASRLSTGGDLYGYTFGSGTRLTVV.

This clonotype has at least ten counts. CDR3 protein: CASRGGNRNSPLHF. For the CDR3, the DNA is TGCGCCAGCCGAGGGGGGAACAGAAATTCACCCCTCCACTTT. The chain employs TRBV4-3 and TRBJ1-6; D possibly corresponds to TRBD1 (6 bases). Germline CDR1 reads LGHNA; CDR2 reads YSLEER. CDR3 size: 14 residues. V was trimmed by 8 bases and J by 7 bases, leaving 15 bases between them.

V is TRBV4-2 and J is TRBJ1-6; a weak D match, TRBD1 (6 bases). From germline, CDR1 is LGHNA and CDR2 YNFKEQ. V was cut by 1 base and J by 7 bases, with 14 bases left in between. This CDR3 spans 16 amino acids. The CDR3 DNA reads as TGTGCCAGCAGCCAAGTGGGGGGGCCCCTAAATTCACCCCTCCACTTT. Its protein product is CASSQVGGPLNSPLHF.

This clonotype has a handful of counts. The CDR3, as DNA: TGCAGTGCTGTAGCGGGGGAATACAATGAGCAGTTCTTC. Translating gives CSAVAGEYNEQFF. The chain recombines TRBV20-1 with TRBJ2-1; 9 positions agree with TRBD2. From germline, CDR1 is DFQATT and CDR2 SNEGSKA (reference sequence). The CDR3 is 13 amino acids. The junction had 3 bases not matched to a gene; V was cut back by 5 bases and J by 4 bases.

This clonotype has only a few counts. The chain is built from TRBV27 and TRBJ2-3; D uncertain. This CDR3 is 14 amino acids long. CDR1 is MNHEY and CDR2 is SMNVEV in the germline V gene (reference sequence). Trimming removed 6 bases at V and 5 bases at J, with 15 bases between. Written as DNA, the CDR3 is TGTGCCAGCAGCCCTTGGAGCACCGTAGATACGCAGTATTTT. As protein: CASSPWSTVDTQYF.

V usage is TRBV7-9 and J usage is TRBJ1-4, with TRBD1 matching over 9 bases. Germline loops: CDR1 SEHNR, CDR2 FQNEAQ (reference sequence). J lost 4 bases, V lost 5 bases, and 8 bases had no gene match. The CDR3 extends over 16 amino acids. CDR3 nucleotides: TGTGCCAGCAGCCCGCCGGGGACAGGGATTAATGAAAAACTGTTTTTT. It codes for CASSPPGTGINEKLFF.

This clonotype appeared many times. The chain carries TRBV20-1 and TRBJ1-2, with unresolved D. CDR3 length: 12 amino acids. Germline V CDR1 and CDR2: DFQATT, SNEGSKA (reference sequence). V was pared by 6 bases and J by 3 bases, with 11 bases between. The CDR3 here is CSAREMDYGYTF. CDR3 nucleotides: TGCAGTGCCCGGGAGATGGACTATGGCTACACCTTC.